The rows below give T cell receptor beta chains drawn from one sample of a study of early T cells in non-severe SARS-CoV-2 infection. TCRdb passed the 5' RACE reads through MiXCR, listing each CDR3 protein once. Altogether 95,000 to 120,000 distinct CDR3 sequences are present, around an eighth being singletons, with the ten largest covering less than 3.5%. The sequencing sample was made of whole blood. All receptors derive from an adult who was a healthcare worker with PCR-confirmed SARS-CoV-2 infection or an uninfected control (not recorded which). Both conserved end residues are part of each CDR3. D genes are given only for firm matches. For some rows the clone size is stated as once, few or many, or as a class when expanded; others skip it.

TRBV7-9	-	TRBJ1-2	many	TGTGCCAGCAGCCCCCAGGGGCTCAACTATGGCTACACCTTC	CASSPQGLNYGYTF
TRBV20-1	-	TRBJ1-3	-	TGCAGTGCCCCAGACAGGTACTCTGGAAACACCATATATTTT	CSAPDRYSGNTIYF
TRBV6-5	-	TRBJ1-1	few	TGTGCCAGCAGCTACGGGGGGGTTAACACTGAAGCTTTCTTT	CASSYGGVNTEAFF
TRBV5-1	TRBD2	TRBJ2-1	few	TGCGCCAGCAGCCTCCAGCGGGAGGTGGGAGGTGAGCAGTTCTTC	CASSLQREVGGEQFF
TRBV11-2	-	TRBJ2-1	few	TGTGCCAGCAGCCACGGGGCAGGGAGTGAGCAGTTCTTC	CASSHGAGSEQFF
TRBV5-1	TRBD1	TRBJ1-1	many	TGCGCCAGCAGGCATGACAGGGGAGGAATGAACACTGAAGCTTTCTTT	CASRHDRGGMNTEAFF
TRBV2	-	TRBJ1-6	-	TGTGCCAGCAGTGTAACGAGGGATTCACCCCTCCACTTT	CASSVTRDSPLHF
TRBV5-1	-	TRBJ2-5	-	TGCGCCAGCAGCTTAGCCCCGGACCGGGGAGTAGAGACCCAGTACTTC	CASSLAPDRGVETQYF
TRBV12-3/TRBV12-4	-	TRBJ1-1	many	TGTGCCAGCAGCCAGGGACGGCCTAACACTGAAGCTTTCTTT	CASSQGRPNTEAFF
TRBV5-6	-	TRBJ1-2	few	TGTGCCAGCAGCTTGTTACCAGTAGCTAACTATGGCTACACCTTC	CASSLLPVANYGYTF
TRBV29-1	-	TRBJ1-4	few	TGCAGCGTCTCAGAGAAGGTGACGAGAGAAAAACTGTTTTTT	CSVSEKVTREKLFF
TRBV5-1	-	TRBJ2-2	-	TGCGCCAGCAGCTTGTCTTCGGCCACCGGGGAGCTGTTTTTT	CASSLSSATGELFF
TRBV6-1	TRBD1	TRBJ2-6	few	TGTGCCAGCAGTCCCGGGACAGGGTCGGGGGCCAACGTCCTGACTTTC	CASSPGTGSGANVLTF
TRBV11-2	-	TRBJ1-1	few	TGTGCCAGCAGCCCCCGCGTGGGCGAGGCTTTCTTT	CASSPRVGEAFF
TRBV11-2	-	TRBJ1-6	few	TGTGCCAGCAGCTTATTTATGGGCAGTAGCTCCTATAATTCACCCCTCCACTTT	CASSLFMGSSSYNSPLHF
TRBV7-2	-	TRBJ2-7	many	TGTGCCAGCAGCTTCAGTGGCGAGCAGTACTTC	CASSFSGEQYF
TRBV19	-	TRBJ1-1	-	TGTGCCAGTAGTACAGAATTGAACACTGAAGCTTTCTTT	CASSTELNTEAFF
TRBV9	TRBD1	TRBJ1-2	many	TGTGCCAGCAGCCCAGGACAGGGCCCCTATGGCTACACCTTC	CASSPGQGPYGYTF
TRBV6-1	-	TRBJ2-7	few	TGTGCCAGCAGTGAAGTCTCTGCTCCCACCTACGAGCAGTACTTC	CASSEVSAPTYEQYF
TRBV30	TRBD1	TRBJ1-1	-	TGTGCCTGGTGCCCCCTTGACAGGGGGATTATGAACACTGAAGCTTTCTTT	CAWCPLDRGIMNTEAFF
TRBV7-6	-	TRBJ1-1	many	TGTGCCAGCAGCTTAGGGGTGGCAGCGGTTGAAGCTTTCTTT	CASSLGVAAVEAFF
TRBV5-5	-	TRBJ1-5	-	TGTGCCAGCAGCTTGTTCCGGGGGAGCAATCAGCCCCAGCATTTT	CASSLFRGSNQPQHF
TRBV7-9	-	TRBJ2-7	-	TGTGCCAGCAGTCCCGGGAACGAGCAGTACTTC	CASSPGNEQYF
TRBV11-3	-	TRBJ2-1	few	TGTGCCAGCAGCTCGGTTGGAGAGGGTCGAAGCGAGCAGTTCTTC	CASSSVGEGRSEQFF
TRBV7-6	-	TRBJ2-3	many	TGTGCCAGCAGCTTAGTTCCCTCGGGAGCCACCACAGATACGCAGTATTTT	CASSLVPSGATTDTQYF
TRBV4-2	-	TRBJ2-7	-	TGTGCCAGCAGCCAACTAGGGCAGAGCTCCTACGAGCAGTACTTC	CASSQLGQSSYEQYF
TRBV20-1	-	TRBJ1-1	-	TGCAGTGCTAGAAGCCCCGGGGGAGGGCTGGTGAACACTGAAGCTTTCTTT	CSARSPGGGLVNTEAFF
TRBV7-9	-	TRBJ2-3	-	TGTGCCAGCAGCCAGTTCGGCACAGATACGCAGTATTTT	CASSQFGTDTQYF